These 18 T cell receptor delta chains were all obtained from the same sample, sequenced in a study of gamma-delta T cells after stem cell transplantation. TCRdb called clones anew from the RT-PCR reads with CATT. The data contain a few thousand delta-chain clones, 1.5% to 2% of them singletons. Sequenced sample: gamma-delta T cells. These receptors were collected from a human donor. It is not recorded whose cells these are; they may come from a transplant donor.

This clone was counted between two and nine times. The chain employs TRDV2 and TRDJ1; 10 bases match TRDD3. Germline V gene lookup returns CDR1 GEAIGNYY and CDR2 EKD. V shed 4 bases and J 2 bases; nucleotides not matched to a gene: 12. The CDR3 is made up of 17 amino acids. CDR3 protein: CACEPLLGDPPTDKLIF. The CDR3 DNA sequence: TGTGCCTGTGAGCCATTACTGGGGGATCCACCGACCGATAAACTCATCTTT.

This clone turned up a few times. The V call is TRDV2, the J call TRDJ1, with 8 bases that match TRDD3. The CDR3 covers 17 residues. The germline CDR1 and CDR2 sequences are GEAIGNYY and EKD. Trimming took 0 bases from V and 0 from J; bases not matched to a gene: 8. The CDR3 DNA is TGTGCCTGTGACACCCTGGGGGAACACTACCACACCGATAAACTCATCTTT. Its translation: CACDTLGEHYHTDKLIF.

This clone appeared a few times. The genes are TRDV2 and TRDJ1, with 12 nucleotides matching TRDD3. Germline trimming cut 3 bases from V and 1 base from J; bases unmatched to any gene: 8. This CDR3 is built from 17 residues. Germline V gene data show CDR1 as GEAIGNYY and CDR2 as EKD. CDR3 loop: CACDPLGDTLLTDKLIF. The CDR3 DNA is TGTGCCTGTGACCCACTGGGGGATACCCTCCTCACCGATAAACTCATCTTT.

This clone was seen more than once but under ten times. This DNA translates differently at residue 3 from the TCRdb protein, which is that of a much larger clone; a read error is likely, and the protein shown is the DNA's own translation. CDR3 amino acids: CARDTVLGDTRKYTDKLIF. CDR3 sequence (DNA): TGTGCCCGTGACACCGTGTTGGGGGATACCCGAAAGTACACCGATAAACTCATCTTT. The genes are TRDV2 and TRDJ1; 10 bases align to TRDD3. Germline V gene data show CDR1 as GEAIGNYY and CDR2 as EKD. This CDR3 region has 19 residues.

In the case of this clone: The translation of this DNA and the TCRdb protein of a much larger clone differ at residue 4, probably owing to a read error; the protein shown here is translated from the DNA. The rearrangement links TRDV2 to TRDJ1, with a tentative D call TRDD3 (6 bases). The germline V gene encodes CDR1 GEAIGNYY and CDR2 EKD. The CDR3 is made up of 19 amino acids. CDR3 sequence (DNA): TGTGCCTGTGGCACCGTGGGTAGGGACTGGGCGACAGACACCGATAAACTCATCTTT. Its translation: CACGTVGRDWATDTDKLIF.

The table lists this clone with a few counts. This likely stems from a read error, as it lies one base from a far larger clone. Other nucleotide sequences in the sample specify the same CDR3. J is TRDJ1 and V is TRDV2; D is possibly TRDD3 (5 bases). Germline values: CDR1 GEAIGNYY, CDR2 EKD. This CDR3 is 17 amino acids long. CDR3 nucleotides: TGTGCCTGCGACACCCTAGGGAACGTACTGGCTACCGATAAACTCATCTTT. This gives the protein CACDTLGNVLATDKLIF.

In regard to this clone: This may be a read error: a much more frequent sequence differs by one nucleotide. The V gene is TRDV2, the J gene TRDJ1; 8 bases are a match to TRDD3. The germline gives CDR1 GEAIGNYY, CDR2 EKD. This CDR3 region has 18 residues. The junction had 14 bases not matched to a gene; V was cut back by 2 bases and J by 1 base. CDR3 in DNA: TGTGCCTGTGACAGGGTACTGGGGGCTGCCCCGTGCACCGATAAACTCATCTTT. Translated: CACDRVLGAAPCTDKLIF.

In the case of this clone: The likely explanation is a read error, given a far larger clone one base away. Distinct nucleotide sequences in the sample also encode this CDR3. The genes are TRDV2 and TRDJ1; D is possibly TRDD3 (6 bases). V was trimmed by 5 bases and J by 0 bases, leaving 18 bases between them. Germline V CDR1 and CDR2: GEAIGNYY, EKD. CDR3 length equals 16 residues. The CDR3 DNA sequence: TGTGCCTGTGTTCCTCTGGGGACCCCGTACACCGATAAACTCATCTTT. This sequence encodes CACVPLGTPYTDKLIF.

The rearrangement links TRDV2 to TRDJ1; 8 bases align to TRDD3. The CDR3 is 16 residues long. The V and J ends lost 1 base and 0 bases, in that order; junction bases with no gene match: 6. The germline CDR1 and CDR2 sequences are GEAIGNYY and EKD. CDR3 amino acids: CACDTLGESYTDKLIF. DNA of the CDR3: TGTGCCTGTGACACGCTGGGGGAGTCGTACACCGATAAACTCATCTTT.

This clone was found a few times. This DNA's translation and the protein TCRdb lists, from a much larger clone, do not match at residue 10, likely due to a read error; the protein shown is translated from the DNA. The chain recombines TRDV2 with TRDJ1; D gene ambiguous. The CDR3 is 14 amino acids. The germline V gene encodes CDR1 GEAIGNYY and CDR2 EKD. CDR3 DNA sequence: TGTGCCTGTGACGGACTTGGAGGCACCGAAAAACTCATCTTT. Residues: CACDGLGGTEKLIF.

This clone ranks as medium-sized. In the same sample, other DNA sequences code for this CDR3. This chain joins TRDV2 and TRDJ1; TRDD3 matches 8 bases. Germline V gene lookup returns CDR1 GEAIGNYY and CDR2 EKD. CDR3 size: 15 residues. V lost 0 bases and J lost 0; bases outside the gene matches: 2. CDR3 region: CACDTLLGDTDKLIF. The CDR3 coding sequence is TGTGCCTGTGACACCTTACTGGGGGACACCGATAAACTCATCTTT.

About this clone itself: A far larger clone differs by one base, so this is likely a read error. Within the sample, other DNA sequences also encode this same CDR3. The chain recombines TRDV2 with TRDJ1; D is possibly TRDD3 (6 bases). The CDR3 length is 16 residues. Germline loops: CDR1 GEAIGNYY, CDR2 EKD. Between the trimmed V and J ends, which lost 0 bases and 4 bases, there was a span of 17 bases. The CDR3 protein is CACDTVGGRPGDKLIF. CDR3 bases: TGTGCCTGTGACACCGTCGGGGGGAGACCGGGCGATAAACTCATCTTT.

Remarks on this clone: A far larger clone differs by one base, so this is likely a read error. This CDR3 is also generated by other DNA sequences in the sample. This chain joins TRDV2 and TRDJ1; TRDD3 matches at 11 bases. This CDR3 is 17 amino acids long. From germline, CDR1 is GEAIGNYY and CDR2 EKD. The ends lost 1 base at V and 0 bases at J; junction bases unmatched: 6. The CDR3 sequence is CACDTLGDTAYTDKLIF. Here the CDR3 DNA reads TGTGCCTGTGACACGCTGGGGGATACAGCGTACACCGATAAACTCATCTTT.

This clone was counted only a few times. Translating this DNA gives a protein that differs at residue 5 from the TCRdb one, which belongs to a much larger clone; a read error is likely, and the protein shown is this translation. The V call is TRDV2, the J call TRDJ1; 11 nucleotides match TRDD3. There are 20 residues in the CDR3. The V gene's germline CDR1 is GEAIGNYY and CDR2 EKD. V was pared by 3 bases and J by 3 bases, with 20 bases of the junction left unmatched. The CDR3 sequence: CACDAVEWGIRRRGPDKLIF. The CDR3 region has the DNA TGTGCCTGTGACGCCGTGGAATGGGGGATACGTCGTAGAGGTCCCGATAAACTCATCTTT.

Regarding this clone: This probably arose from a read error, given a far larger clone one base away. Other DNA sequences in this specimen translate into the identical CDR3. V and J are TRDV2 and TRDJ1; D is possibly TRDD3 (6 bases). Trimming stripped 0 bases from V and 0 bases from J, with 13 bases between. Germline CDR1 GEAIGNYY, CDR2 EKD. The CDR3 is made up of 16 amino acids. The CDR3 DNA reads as TGTGCCTGTGACACCGTTGGGGGGCTCTACACCGATAAACTCATCTTT. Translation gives CACDTVGGLYTDKLIF.

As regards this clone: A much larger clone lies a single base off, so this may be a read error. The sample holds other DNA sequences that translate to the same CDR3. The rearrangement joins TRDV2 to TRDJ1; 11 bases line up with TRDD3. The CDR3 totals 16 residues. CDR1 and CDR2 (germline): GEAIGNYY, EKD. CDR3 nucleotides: TGTGCCTGCGACACACTGGGGGATAATCGGGCCGATAAACTCATCTTT. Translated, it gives CACDTLGDNRADKLIF.

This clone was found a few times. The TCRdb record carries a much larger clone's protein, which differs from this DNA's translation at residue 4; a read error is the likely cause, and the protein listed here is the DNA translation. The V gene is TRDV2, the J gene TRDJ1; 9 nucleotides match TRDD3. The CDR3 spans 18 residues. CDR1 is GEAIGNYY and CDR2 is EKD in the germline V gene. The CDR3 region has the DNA TGTGCCTGTGGCACCGTAGGGGATACGCAGTTGGGGACCGATAAACTCATCTTT. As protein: CACGTVGDTQLGTDKLIF.

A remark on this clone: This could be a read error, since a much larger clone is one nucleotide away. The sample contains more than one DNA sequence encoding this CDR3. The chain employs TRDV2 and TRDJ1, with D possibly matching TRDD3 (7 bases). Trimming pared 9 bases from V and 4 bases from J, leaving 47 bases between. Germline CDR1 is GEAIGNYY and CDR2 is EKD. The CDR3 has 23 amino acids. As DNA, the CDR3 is TGTGCCCCGACCTGGGGCTTCCTTACGCCTTTCCATACTGGGGATCCACTGGGCGATAAACTCATCTTT. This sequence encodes CAPTWGFLTPFHTGDPLGDKLIF.